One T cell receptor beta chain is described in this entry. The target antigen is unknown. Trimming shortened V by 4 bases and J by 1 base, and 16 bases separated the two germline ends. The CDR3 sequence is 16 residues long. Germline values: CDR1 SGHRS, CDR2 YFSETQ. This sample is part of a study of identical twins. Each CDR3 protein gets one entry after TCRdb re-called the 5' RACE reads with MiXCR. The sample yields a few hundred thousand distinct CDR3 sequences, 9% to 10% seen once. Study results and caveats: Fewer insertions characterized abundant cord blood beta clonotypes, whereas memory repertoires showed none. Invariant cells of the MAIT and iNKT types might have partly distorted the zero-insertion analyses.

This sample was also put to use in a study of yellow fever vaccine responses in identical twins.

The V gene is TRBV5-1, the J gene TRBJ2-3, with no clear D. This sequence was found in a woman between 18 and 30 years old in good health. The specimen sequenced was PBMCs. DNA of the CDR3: TGCGCCAGCAGCACCCGACTTCGACGGGGCACAGATACGCAGTATTTT. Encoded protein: CASSTRLRRGTDTQYF.